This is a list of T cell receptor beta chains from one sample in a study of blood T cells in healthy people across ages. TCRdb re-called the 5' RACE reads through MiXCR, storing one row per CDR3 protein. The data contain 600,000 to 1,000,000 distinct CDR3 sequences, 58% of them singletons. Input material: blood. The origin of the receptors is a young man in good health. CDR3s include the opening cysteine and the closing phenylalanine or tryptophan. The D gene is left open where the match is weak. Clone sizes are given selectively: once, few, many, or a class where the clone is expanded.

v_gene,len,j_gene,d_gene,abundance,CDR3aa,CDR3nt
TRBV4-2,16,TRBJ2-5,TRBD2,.,CASSLHLAGEVDEQYF,TGTGCCAGCAGCCTCCACCTAGCGGGAGAAGTGGATGAGCAGTACTTC
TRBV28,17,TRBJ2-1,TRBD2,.,CASSPTGGTKFYNEQFF,TGTGCCAGCAGTCCGACGGGCGGGACTAAGTTTTACAATGAGCAGTTCTTC
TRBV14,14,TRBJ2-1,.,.,CASSLIAAYNEQFF,TGTGCCAGCAGCCTGATAGCGGCGTACAATGAGCAGTTCTTC
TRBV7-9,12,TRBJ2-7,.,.,CASSLGIFEQYF,TGTGCCAGCAGCTTAGGTATCTTTGAGCAGTACTTC
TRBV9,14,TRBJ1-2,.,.,CASSPQRATYGYTF,TGTGCCAGCAGCCCCCAAAGGGCGACCTATGGCTACACCTTC
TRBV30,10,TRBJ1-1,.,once,CAWENTEAFF,TGTGCCTGGGAAAACACTGAAGCTTTCTTT
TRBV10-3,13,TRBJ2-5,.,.,CATNQGIEETQYF,TGTGCCACGAACCAGGGGATAGAAGAGACCCAGTACTTC
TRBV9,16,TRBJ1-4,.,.,CASSSSREGGLEKLFF,TGTGCCAGCAGCTCCTCGCGAGAGGGAGGTTTAGAAAAACTGTTTTTT
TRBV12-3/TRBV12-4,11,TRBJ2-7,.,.,CASGRKYEQYF,TGTGCCAGCGGCAGGAAGTACGAGCAGTACTTC
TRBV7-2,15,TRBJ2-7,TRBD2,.,CASSLRGGGDYEQYF,TGTGCCAGCAGCTTACGGGGCGGGGGGGATTACGAGCAGTACTTC
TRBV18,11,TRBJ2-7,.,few,CASSPSNEQYF,TGTGCCAGCTCACCGTCGAACGAGCAGTACTTC
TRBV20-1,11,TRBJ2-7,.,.,CSVPQGNEQYF,TGCAGTGTGCCCCAGGGGAACGAGCAGTACTTC
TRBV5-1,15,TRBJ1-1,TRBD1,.,CASSPDRASNTEAFF,TGCGCCAGCAGCCCGGACAGGGCGTCGAACACTGAAGCTTTCTTT
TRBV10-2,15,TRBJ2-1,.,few,CASSGEERSYNEQFF,TGCGCCAGCAGTGGCGAGGAGCGCTCCTACAATGAGCAGTTCTTC
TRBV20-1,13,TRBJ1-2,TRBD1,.,CSAPRGGDRSYTF,TGCAGTGCTCCAAGAGGTGGGGACAGGTCTTACACCTTC
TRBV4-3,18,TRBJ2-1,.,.,CASSQEQGPSFSYNEQFF,TGCGCCAGCAGCCAAGAACAGGGACCGTCTTTCTCCTACAATGAGCAGTTCTTC
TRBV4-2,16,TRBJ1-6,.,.,CASSYPQGRDNSPLHF,TGTGCCAGCAGCTATCCTCAGGGTAGAGATAATTCACCCCTCCACTTT
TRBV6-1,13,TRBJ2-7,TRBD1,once,CASIPGGQGEQYF,TGTGCCAGCATCCCAGGGGGCCAGGGCGAGCAGTACTTC
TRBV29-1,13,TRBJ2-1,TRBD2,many,CSVITSGRGEQFF,TGCAGCGTTATAACTAGCGGGAGGGGTGAGCAGTTCTTC
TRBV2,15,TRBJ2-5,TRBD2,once,CASHLRAGGPETQYF,TGTGCCAGCCATCTGAGAGCGGGGGGGCCAGAGACCCAGTACTTC
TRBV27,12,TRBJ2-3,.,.,CASNGGTDTQYF,TGTGCCAGCAACGGGGGCACAGATACGCAGTATTTT
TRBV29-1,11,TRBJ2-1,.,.,CSVVRSNEQFF,TGCAGCGTTGTGAGGAGCAATGAGCAGTTCTTC
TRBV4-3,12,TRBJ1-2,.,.,CASSLGVSGYTF,TGCGCCAGCAGCCTGGGCGTTAGTGGCTACACCTTC
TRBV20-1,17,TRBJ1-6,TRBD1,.,CSAIRSRTGDRFSPLHF,TGCAGTGCCATAAGATCCAGGACAGGGGATCGGTTTTCACCCCTCCACTTT
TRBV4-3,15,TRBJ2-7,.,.,CASSQDQAAIREQYF,TGCGCCAGCAGCCAAGACCAGGCCGCCATACGCGAGCAGTACTTC
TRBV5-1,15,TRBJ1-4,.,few,CASSPTGGGGEKLFF,TGCGCCAGCAGCCCAACCGGGGGAGGAGGAGAAAAACTGTTTTTT
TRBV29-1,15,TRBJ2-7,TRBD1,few,CSVDFSDRGPGEQYF,TGCAGCGTGGATTTTTCGGACAGGGGGCCAGGCGAGCAGTACTTC
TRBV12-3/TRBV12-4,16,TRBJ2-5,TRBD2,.,CASSRGSGGLQETQYF,TGTGCCAGCAGTAGGGGAAGCGGGGGCCTCCAAGAGACCCAGTACTTC
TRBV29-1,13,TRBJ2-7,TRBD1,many,CSVQQGTVYEQYF,TGCAGCGTTCAACAGGGGACGGTCTACGAGCAGTACTTC
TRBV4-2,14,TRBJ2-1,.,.,CASSQDVAGNEQFF,TGTGCCAGCAGCCAAGATGTCGCGGGGAATGAGCAGTTCTTC
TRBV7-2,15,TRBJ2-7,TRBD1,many,CASSLAQQGFDEQYF,TGTGCCAGCAGCTTAGCTCAACAGGGGTTCGACGAGCAGTACTTC
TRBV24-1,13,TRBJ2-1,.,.,CATSLTLEGEQFF,TGTGCCACCAGTCTGACTCTGGAGGGTGAGCAGTTCTTC
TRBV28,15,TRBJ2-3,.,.,CATQKSDRSSDTQYF,TGTGCCACCCAGAAGTCCGACAGGAGCTCAGATACGCAGTATTTT
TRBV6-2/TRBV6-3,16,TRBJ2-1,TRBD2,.,CASSLPLTSGYNEQFF,TGTGCCAGCAGCCTCCCCCTGACTAGCGGGTACAATGAGCAGTTCTTC
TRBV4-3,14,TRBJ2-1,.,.,CASSQDQGPNEQFF,TGCGCCAGCAGCCAAGATCAGGGGCCGAATGAGCAGTTCTTC
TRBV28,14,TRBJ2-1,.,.,CASSPPGQYNEQFF,TGTGCCAGCAGTCCCCCAGGCCAATACAATGAGCAGTTCTTC
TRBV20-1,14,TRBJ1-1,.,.,CSARGRGGNTEAFF,TGCAGTGCTAGAGGAAGGGGGGGGAACACTGAAGCTTTCTTT
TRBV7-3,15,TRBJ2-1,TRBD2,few,CASSPRAGGYNEQFF,TGTGCCAGCAGCCCGCGAGCGGGAGGATACAATGAGCAGTTCTTC
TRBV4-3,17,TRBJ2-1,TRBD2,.,CASSQEPLARGGNEQFF,TGCGCCAGCAGCCAAGAACCTCTCGCGCGCGGGGGAAATGAGCAGTTCTTC
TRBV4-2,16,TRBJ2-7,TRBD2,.,CASSQEVLAGGYEQYF,TGTGCCAGCAGCCAAGAGGTCCTAGCGGGAGGGTACGAGCAGTACTTC
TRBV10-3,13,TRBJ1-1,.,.,CAISEVGDTEAFF,TGTGCCATCAGTGAGGTGGGGGACACTGAAGCTTTCTTT
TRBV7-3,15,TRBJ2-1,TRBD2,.,CASSPSSTSGSEQFF,TGTGCCAGCAGCCCAAGTTCGACTAGCGGGAGTGAGCAGTTCTTC
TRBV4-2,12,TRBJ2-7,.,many,CASSHERYEQYF,TGTGCCAGCAGCCACGAGAGGTACGAGCAGTACTTC
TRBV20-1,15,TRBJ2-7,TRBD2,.,CSATRTSGNSYEQYF,TGCAGTGCTACCCGGACTAGCGGGAACTCCTACGAGCAGTACTTC
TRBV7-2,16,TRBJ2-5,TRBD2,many,CASSLSGTSGQETQYF,TGTGCCAGCAGCTTATCCGGGACTAGCGGGCAAGAGACCCAGTACTTC
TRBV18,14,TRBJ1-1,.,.,CASSTDRTNTEAFF,TGTGCCAGCTCGACAGACAGGACTAACACTGAAGCTTTCTTT
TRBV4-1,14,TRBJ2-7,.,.,CASSPTHRDNEQYF,TGCGCCAGCAGCCCAACTCATCGCGACAATGAGCAGTACTTC
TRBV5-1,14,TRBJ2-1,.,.,CASSWGMGAGEQFF,TGCGCCAGCAGCTGGGGCATGGGGGCCGGTGAGCAGTTCTTC
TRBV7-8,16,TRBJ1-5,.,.,CASSSAQGNSNQPQHF,TGTGCCAGCAGCTCCGCGCAAGGGAATAGCAATCAGCCCCAGCATTTT